This T cell receptor (beta chain) was identified during a study of blood T cell repertoires in COVID-19. Overall study context: The cDNA or gDNA used as material had been derived from T cells, B-cell-depleted T cells, or PBMCs.

In the original workflow: Researchers report that nucleated cell counts were estimated from reference gene primer amplification. TCRdb's copy holds only in-frame clones and misses some; the assay was immunoSEQ multiplex PCR. The V and J calls and clone size come from that table; D and trimming were worked out from the DNA. The sample yields under 250,000 clones, roughly 84% seen once. Germline CDR1 and CDR2: MNHEY and SMNVEV (reference sequence). Trimming pared 7 bases from V and 2 bases from J, leaving 30 bases between. This CDR3 comprises 19 residues. The rearrangement links TRBV27 to TRBJ2-7, with a possible D match to TRBD1 (6 bases). The TCR sequence derives from a man over 45 with COVID-19, enrolled during active disease. Sequencing was carried out using peripheral blood. CDR3 residues: CASTKYPSSDRKGPYEQYF. In DNA, the CDR3 is TGTGCCAGCACAAAATACCCCTCCTCGGACAGAAAAGGCCCCTACGAGCAGTACTTC.